This is a list of T cell receptor beta chains from one sample in a study of shared clonotypes between healthy human individuals. Profiled with immunoSEQ multiplex PCR; TCRdb holds only in-frame clones, not every one. Of about 2.3 million clones in the sample, less than 95% are singletons; the top ten hold about 0.36%. Sequencing was performed on naive CD4+ T cells from PBMCs. These receptors were obtained from a man in his late teens or twenties in good health. Some clones in this sample may be carry-over from other donors' samples. Both conserved end residues are part of each CDR3. The D gene is left open where the match is weak. The size entry is marked missing in some rows and otherwise reads once, few, many or a size class.

TGTGCCAGCAGAAAAGGGGGAGCCTACGAGCAGTACTTC	CASRKGGAYEQYF	TRBV28	TRBJ2-7	-	-
TGTGCCAGCAGTCAGGGGCCAGGGCGTTCCTACGAGCAGTACTTC	CASSQGPGRSYEQYF	TRBV27	TRBJ2-7	-	-
TGTGCCAGCAGGGGGGGGCTAGCGGAGACCTACGAGCAGTACTTC	CASRGGLAETYEQYF	TRBV7-2	TRBJ2-7	-	-
TGTGCCAGCAGCCAAGAGGCCGAGGGAACAGATACGCAGTATTTT	CASSQEAEGTDTQYF	TRBV4-2	TRBJ2-3	-	-
TGTGCCAGCAGTTTTCCCTTTGGTCCTTCCTACGAGCAGTACTTC	CASSFPFGPSYEQYF	TRBV28	TRBJ2-7	-	-
TGTGCCAGCAGGGTCGGGACAGAGAACACTGAAGCTTTCTTT	CASRVGTENTEAFF	TRBV2	TRBJ1-1	TRBD1	-
TGTGCCAGCAGTGGAGGGACAGGTCGGTACGAGCAGTACTTC	CASSGGTGRYEQYF	TRBV2	TRBJ2-7	TRBD1	-
TGTGCCAGCAGCTTTGGGAGGGCGAGGGAGACCCAGTACTTC	CASSFGRARETQYF	TRBV7-8	TRBJ2-5	TRBD2	-
TGTGCCAGCTCCCCGGAACGGGTCTCCTACGAGCAGTACTTC	CASSPERVSYEQYF	TRBV18	TRBJ2-7	-	-
TGTGCCAGCAGCTTATTAGGGGTCCTTAATGAAAAACTGTTTTTT	CASSLLGVLNEKLFF	TRBV7-9	TRBJ1-4	-	-
TGTGCCAGCATTGAGACAGGGGGGGCGCCCACTGAAGCTTTCTTT	CASIETGGAPTEAFF	TRBV27	TRBJ1-1	TRBD1	-
TGTGCCAGCAGTGGTTCCGGGGTGTACTTC	CASSGSGVYF	TRBV2	TRBJ2-4	-	once
TGTGCCAGCAGCTTAGGGCCTAGCGGACCCGGTAGGACCTACGAGCAGTACTTC	CASSLGPSGPGRTYEQYF	TRBV11-2	TRBJ2-7	TRBD2	-
TGTGCCAGCAGGACCAGGACTGGGGGACTCAATGAGCAGTTCTTC	CASRTRTGGLNEQFF	TRBV6-5	TRBJ2-1	-	-
TGTGCCAGCAGCCCCAGCTGGACAGGGGGCGAGACCCAGTACTTC	CASSPSWTGGETQYF	TRBV9	TRBJ2-5	TRBD1	-
TGCGCCAGCAGGCGGCTACCGGTATTACATGAGCAGTTCTTC	CASRRLPVLHEQFF	TRBV5-1	TRBJ2-1	-	once
TGTGCCAGCAGCGGACTCGGGACTAGCGGACGCACAGATACGCAGTATTTT	CASSGLGTSGRTDTQYF	TRBV4-2	TRBJ2-3	TRBD2	-
TGCGCCAGCAGCTCGACAGGGGAGTTGAGCTACACCTTC	CASSSTGELSYTF	TRBV5-1	TRBJ1-2	TRBD1	once
TGTGCCAGCAGTTACGGGGGACAGGCTGACACTGAAGCTTTCTTT	CASSYGGQADTEAFF	TRBV6-5	TRBJ1-1	TRBD1	-
TGTGCCAGCGGGTCTCAGGGATCCCAGCCCCAGCATTTT	CASGSQGSQPQHF	TRBV28	TRBJ1-5	-	-
TGTGCCAGCAGCACGGGACAGGGGGCCGCTGGCTACACCTTC	CASSTGQGAAGYTF	TRBV7-8	TRBJ1-2	TRBD1	-
TGCGCCAGCAGCTTGACAGGGGGCGGCGAAGAGACCCAGTACTTC	CASSLTGGGEETQYF	TRBV5-1	TRBJ2-5	TRBD1	-
TGTGCCAGCGCCTATGGGCGGGGGAACGACAATGAGCAGTTCTTC	CASAYGRGNDNEQFF	TRBV27	TRBJ2-1	TRBD2	-
TGTGCCAGTCTCCAGGGACTGAGCGCAGATACGCAGTATTTT	CASLQGLSADTQYF	TRBV6-1	TRBJ2-3	-	once
TGTGCCAGCAGTTTATATCCAGGGGATTCCTACGAGCAGTACTTC	CASSLYPGDSYEQYF	TRBV27	TRBJ2-7	-	-
TGTGCCTGGAGTTTAAGGAGCAATCAGCCCCAGCATTTT	CAWSLRSNQPQHF	TRBV30	TRBJ1-5	-	-
TGTGCCAGCAGTTACCCTACCTTTTACCCCGCCTCCAGCACAGATACGCAGTATTTT	CASSYPTFYPASSTDTQYF	TRBV28	TRBJ2-3	-	-
TGTGCCAGCAGCTACCAAGGACAGGGGGACACAGATACGCAGTATTTT	CASSYQGQGDTDTQYF	TRBV11-2	TRBJ2-3	TRBD1	-
TGTGCCAGCAGTGTGCAGGGACAGGGTCCCTACAATGAGCAGTTCTTC	CASSVQGQGPYNEQFF	TRBV2	TRBJ2-1	TRBD1	once
TGTGCCAGCAGTCCCTTAGTCGGGACTAGCGGGCAAGATACGCAGTATTTT	CASSPLVGTSGQDTQYF	TRBV27	TRBJ2-3	TRBD2	-
TGCAGCGGTGGACAGTGGCCCGGGGATGAGCAGTTCTTC	CSGGQWPGDEQFF	TRBV29-1	TRBJ2-1	-	-
TGTGCCAGCAGTGAAGGGCATCGGGGCGGCTACACCTTC	CASSEGHRGGYTF	TRBV2	TRBJ1-2	-	-
TGCAGCGTTGATACTTCTGGGCTCTACAATGAGCAGTTCTTC	CSVDTSGLYNEQFF	TRBV29-1	TRBJ2-1	-	-
TGCGCCAGCAGCTTGGAGGGCACGTACCAAGAGACCCAGTACTTC	CASSLEGTYQETQYF	TRBV5-1	TRBJ2-5	-	-
TGCAGCGTCGGAGGACTGAGCTACAATGAGCAGTTCTTC	CSVGGLSYNEQFF	TRBV29-1	TRBJ2-1	-	-
TGCGCCAGCAGCCCGACAATCGCCTCTGGAAACACCATATATTTT	CASSPTIASGNTIYF	TRBV5-1	TRBJ1-3	-	once
TGCGCCAGCAGCTTGTCGACGGATACTGAAGCTTTCTTT	CASSLSTDTEAFF	TRBV5-1	TRBJ1-1	-	once
TGTGCCAGCAGTGGTCGGGAACTTTACAGGAAACCTTATGGCTACACCTTC	CASSGRELYRKPYGYTF	TRBV28	TRBJ1-2	-	-
TGTGCCAGCAGCTCCGGCAGGACTAGCGGCTCATTTTTCCTATACAATGAGCAGTTCTTC	CASSSGRTSGSFFLYNEQFF	TRBV28	TRBJ2-1	TRBD2	-
TGCGCCAGCAGCTACAGCGGAAGCACCTACAATGAGCAGTTCTTC	CASSYSGSTYNEQFF	TRBV5-1	TRBJ2-1	-	-
TGTGCCAGCAGCTTGGCAGGGGACGCTATCGGGGGGACCCAGTACTTC	CASSLAGDAIGGTQYF	TRBV5-6	TRBJ2-5	-	-
TGCGCCAGCAGCTTGGAGGGACTAGGATACGAGCAGTACTTC	CASSLEGLGYEQYF	TRBV5-1	TRBJ2-7	TRBD2	-
TGTGCCAGTAGTATCCGTTCACTAGCGGGAGTACGAGAGACCCAGTACTTC	CASSIRSLAGVRETQYF	TRBV19	TRBJ2-5	TRBD2	-
TGTGCCAGCAGTGGGGTAGCGGGAGCCTACGAGCAGTACTTC	CASSGVAGAYEQYF	TRBV6-1	TRBJ2-7	TRBD2	-
TGCGCCAGCAGCCGGGGCAGCACTGAAGCTTTCTTT	CASSRGSTEAFF	TRBV5-1	TRBJ1-1	-	-
TGTGCCAGCAGTCCACATCTAGCGGCTTACAATGAGCAGTTCTTC	CASSPHLAAYNEQFF	TRBV7-9	TRBJ2-1	TRBD2	-
TGTGCCAGCAGTTTAAGACCCCGGATAGCGGGAGTTGAGGAGACCCAGTACTTC	CASSLRPRIAGVEETQYF	TRBV27	TRBJ2-5	TRBD2	-
TGTGCCAGCAGCCAAACAACAGATTTCTCTGGAAACACCATATATTTT	CASSQTTDFSGNTIYF	TRBV4-2	TRBJ1-3	-	-
TGCGCCAGCAGCCAAGGGGACAGGGGGTGGGAAAAACTGTTTTTT	CASSQGDRGWEKLFF	TRBV4-1	TRBJ1-4	TRBD1	-
TGTGCCAGCAGTTACTCCCAGGGGTACGGGTTGTACTTC	CASSYSQGYGLYF	TRBV6-5	TRBJ2-5	-	-
TGTGCCAGCAGCCTCCTCGGCGGGGGGCAGTATGGCTACACCTTC	CASSLLGGGQYGYTF	TRBV7-3	TRBJ1-2	-	-
TGTGCCAGCAGCCAGGGACTAGCGGGGGATGAGCAGTTCTTC	CASSQGLAGDEQFF	TRBV7-9	TRBJ2-1	TRBD2	-